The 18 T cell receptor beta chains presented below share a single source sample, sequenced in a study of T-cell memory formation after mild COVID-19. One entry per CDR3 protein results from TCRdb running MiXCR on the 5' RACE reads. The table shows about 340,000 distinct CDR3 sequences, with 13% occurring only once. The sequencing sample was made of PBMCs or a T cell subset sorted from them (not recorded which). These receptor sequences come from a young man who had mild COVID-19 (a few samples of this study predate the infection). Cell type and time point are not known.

For the CDR3, the DNA is TGTGCCAGCAGCTGGTTCCACGCGCCATCCTACGAGCAGTACGTC. Residues: CASSWFHAPSYEQYV. The chain employs TRBV7-2 and TRBJ2-7; D is unresolved. V was trimmed by 4 bases and J by 1 base, leaving 14 bases between them. The CDR3 spans 15 residues. Germline V gene lookup returns CDR1 SGHTA and CDR2 FQGNSA.

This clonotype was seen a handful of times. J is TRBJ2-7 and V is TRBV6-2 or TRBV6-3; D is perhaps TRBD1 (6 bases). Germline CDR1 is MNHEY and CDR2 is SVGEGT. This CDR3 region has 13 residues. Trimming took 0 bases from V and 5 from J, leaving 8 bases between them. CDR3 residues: CASSYSPGDEQYV. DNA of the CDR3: TGTGCCAGCAGTTACTCCCCAGGGGACGAGCAGTACGTC.

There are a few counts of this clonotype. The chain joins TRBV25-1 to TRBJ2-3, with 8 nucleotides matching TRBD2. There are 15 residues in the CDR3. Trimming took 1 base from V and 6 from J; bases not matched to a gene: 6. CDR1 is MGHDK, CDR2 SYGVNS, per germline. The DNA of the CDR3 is TGTGCCAGCAGTGAATGGTCGGGGGGGCCGGATACGCAGTATTTT. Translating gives CASSEWSGGPDTQYF. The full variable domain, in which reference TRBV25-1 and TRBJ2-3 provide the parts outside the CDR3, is EADIYQTPRYLVIGTGKKITLECSQTMGHDKMYWYQQDPGMELHLIHYSYGVNSTEKGDLSSESTVSRIRTEHFPLTLESARPSHTSQYLCASSEWSGGPDTQYFGPGTRLTVL.

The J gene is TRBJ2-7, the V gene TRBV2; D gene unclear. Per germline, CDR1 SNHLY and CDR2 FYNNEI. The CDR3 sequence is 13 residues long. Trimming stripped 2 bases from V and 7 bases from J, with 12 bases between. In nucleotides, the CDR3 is TGTGCCAGCAGTGAACAGGCCACACAAGAGCAGTACGTC. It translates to CASSEQATQEQYV.

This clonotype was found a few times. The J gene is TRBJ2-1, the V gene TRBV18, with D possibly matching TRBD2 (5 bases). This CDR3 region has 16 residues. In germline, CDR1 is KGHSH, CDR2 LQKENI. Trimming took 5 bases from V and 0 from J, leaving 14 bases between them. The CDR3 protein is CASSSIGISSYNEQFF. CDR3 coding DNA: TGTGCCAGCTCATCAATCGGGATCAGCTCCTACAATGAGCAGTTCTTC.

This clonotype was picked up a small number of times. The CDR3 is CASSEGQGANYGYTF. DNA of the CDR3: TGTGCCAGCAGCGAAGGACAGGGCGCAAACTATGGCTACACCTTC. The chain combines TRBV4-2 with TRBJ1-2; 8 bases fit TRBD1. The CDR3 loop spans 15 amino acids. Germline trimming cut 5 bases from V and 2 bases from J; bases unmatched to any gene: 7. The germline CDR1 and CDR2 sequences are LGHNA and YNFKEQ.

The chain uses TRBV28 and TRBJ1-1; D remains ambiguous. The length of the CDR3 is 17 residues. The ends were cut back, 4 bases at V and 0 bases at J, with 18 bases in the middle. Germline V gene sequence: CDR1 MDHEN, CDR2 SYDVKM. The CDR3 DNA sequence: TGTGCCAGCAGTTCCCACTCCGGGCGCCGGATGAACACTGAAGCTTTCTTT. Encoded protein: CASSSHSGRRMNTEAFF.

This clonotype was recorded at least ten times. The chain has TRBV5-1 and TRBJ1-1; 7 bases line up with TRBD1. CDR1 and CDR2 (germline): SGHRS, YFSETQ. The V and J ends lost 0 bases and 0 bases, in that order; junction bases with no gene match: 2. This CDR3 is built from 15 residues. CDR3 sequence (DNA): TGCGCCAGCAGCTTGGGGGGGACAGTGAACACTGAAGCTTTCTTT. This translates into CASSLGGTVNTEAFF.

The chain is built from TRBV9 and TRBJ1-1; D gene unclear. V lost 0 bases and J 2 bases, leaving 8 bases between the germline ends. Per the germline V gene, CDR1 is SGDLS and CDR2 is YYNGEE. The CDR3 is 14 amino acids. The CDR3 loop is CASSVGTGNTEAFF. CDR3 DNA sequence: TGTGCCAGCAGCGTAGGGACGGGAAACACTGAAGCTTTCTTT.

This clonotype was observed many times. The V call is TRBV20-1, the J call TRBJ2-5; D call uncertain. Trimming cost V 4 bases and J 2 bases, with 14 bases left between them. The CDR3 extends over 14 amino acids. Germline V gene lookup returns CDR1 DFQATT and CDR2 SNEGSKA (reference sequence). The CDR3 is CSATKGRAQETQYF. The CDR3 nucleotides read TGCAGTGCTACCAAAGGTCGAGCTCAAGAGACCCAGTACTTC.

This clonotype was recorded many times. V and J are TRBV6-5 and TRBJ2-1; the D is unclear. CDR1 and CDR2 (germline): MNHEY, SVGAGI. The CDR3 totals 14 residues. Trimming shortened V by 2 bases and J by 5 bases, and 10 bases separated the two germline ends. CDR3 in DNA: TGTGCCAGCAGTTACAGTCCGGGTAACAATGAGCAGTTCTTC. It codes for CASSYSPGNNEQFF.

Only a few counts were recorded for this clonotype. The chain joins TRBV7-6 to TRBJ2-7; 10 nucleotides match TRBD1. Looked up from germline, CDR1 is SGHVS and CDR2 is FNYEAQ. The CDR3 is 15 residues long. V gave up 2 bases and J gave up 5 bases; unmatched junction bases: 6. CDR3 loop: CASSLNRDRGHEQYF. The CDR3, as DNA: TGTGCCAGCAGCTTAAACCGGGACAGGGGCCACGAGCAGTACTTC.

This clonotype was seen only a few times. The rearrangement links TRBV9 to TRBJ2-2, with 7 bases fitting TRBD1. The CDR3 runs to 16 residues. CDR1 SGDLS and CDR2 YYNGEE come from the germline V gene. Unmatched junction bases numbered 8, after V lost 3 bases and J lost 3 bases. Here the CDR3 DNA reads TGTGCCAGCAGCGCTCCGGGACAGACAGACACCGGGGAGCTGTTTTTT. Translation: CASSAPGQTDTGELFF.

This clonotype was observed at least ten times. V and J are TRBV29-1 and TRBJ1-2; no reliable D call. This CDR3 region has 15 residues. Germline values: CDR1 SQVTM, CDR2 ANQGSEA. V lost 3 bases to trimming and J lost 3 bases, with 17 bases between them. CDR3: CSVDRQDDVHYGYTF. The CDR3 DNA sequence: TGCAGCGTTGATAGGCAGGACGATGTTCACTATGGCTACACCTTC.

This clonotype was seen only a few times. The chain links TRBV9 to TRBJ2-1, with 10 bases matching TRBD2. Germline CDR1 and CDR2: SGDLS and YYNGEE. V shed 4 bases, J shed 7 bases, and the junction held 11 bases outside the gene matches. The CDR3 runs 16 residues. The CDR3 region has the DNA TGTGCCAGCAGCAACCCAGCGGGGGGGCCGGGGAATGAGCAGTTCTTC. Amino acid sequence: CASSNPAGGPGNEQFF.

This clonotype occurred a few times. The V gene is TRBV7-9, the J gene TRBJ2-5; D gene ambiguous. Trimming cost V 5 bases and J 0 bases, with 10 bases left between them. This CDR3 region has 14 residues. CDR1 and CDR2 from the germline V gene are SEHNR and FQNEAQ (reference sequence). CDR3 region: CASSRLGHQETQYF. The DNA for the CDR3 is TGTGCCAGCAGCCGGTTGGGCCACCAAGAGACCCAGTACTTC.

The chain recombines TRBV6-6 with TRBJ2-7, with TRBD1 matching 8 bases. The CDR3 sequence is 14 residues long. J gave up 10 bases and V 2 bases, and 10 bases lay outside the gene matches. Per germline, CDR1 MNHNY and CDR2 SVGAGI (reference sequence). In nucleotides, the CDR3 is TGTGCCAGCAGTTACCTCGACAGGGGCGGCACCCAGTACTTC. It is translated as CASSYLDRGGTQYF.

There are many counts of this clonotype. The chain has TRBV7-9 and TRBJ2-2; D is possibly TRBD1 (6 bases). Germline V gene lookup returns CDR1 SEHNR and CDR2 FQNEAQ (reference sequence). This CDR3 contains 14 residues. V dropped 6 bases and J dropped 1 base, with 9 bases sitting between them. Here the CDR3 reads CASRATGNTGELFF. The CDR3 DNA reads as TGTGCCAGCAGGGCGACAGGGAACACCGGGGAGCTGTTTTTT.